A selection of T cell receptor beta chains follows, all from one sample in a study of cytomegalovirus exposure and HLA in healthy donors. The assay was immunoSEQ multiplex PCR, and TCRdb's table has in-frame clones only and misses some. The data contain 280,000 or so clones, over 85% of them singletons. Input material: PBMCs. Receptors were obtained from a woman under 30 in good health and CMV-seronegative. Each CDR3 is given with its conserved first and last residue. D genes are given only for firm matches. Clone size is given for some rows only: seen once, a few or many times, or a class if the clone is expanded.

v_call	clone_size	d_call	j_call	cdr3_length	cdr3_nt	cdr3_aa
TRBV4-1	NA	TRBD1	TRBJ2-3	16	TGCGCCAGCAGCCCTTATACAGGGGGCAACGGGGATACGCAGTATTTT	CASSPYTGGNGDTQYF
TRBV10-3	NA	NA	TRBJ1-1	14	TGTGCCATCACGACCAGGGCGGGGGAAACTGAAGCTTTCTTT	CAITTRAGETEAFF
TRBV12-5	NA	TRBD1	TRBJ2-7	15	TGTGCTAGTGGCCGGGGACAGTCCTTCTCCTACGAGCAGTACTTC	CASGRGQSFSYEQYF
TRBV2	NA	NA	TRBJ2-7	15	TGTGCCAGCAGTGTGGGTGGGGGGAACTCCTACGAGCAGTACTTC	CASSVGGGNSYEQYF
TRBV6-1	NA	NA	TRBJ2-1	17	TGTGCCAGCAGTGGCGCCGGGACAAAAGACCCCTACAATGAGCAGTTCTTC	CASSGAGTKDPYNEQFF
TRBV5-1	NA	NA	TRBJ2-2	11	TGCGCCAGCAGCACAACCGGGGAGCTGTTTTTT	CASSTTGELFF
TRBV12-5	NA	NA	TRBJ1-2	14	TGTGCTAGTGGTTTAGAGGCAGGGTACTATGGCTACACCTTC	CASGLEAGYYGYTF
TRBV27	NA	TRBD1	TRBJ1-6	14	TGTGCCAGCCAAAATACCGGGACAGACTTGCCCCTCCACTTT	CASQNTGTDLPLHF
TRBV6-1	NA	TRBD2	TRBJ2-4	15	TGTGCCAGCAGTAGCGGGGGAGTAGCCAAAAACATTCAGTACTTC	CASSSGGVAKNIQYF
TRBV7-9	NA	NA	TRBJ1-1	16	TGTGCCAGCAGCTTAAGTGGAGGACCCCCAGGTGCTGAAGCTTTCTTT	CASSLSGGPPGAEAFF
TRBV2	NA	NA	TRBJ1-3	12	TGTGCCAGCATAAGGGAGGGGAACACCATATATTTT	CASIREGNTIYF
TRBV9	NA	TRBD1	TRBJ1-3	15	TGTGCCAGCAGCGTAGTAGGGGGCACTGGAAACACCATATATTTT	CASSVVGGTGNTIYF
TRBV7-2	NA	TRBD1	TRBJ1-1	13	TGTGCCAGCAGCACCCAGGGGGACACTGAAGCTTTCTTT	CASSTQGDTEAFF
TRBV6-1	NA	NA	TRBJ1-1	13	TGTGCCAGCAGAGGACAGTTATACGCTGAAGCTTTCTTT	CASRGQLYAEAFF
TRBV6-5	NA	NA	TRBJ1-5	13	TGTGCCAGCAGTATTGGTGGCGGTCAGCCCCAGCATTTT	CASSIGGGQPQHF
TRBV19	NA	TRBD1	TRBJ2-1	16	TGTGCCAGTAGTATAGCCGGACAGGGTGTAGTATATGAGCAGTTCTTC	CASSIAGQGVVYEQFF
TRBV2	NA	TRBD1	TRBJ1-2	13	TGTGCCAGTACAGGGGACAGGGGGAGAGGCTACACCTTC	CASTGDRGRGYTF
TRBV6-1	NA	NA	TRBJ1-3	15	TGTGCCAGCAGTGGCCGGACAGCCTCTGGAAACACCATATATTTT	CASSGRTASGNTIYF
TRBV4-1	NA	TRBD1	TRBJ2-3	15	TGCGCCAGCAGCAGGACAGGGGGTGGGACAGATACGCAGTATTTT	CASSRTGGGTDTQYF
TRBV19	NA	NA	TRBJ2-5	14	TGTGCCAGTAGCCCCAGGGCGTACCAAGAGACCCAGTACTTC	CASSPRAYQETQYF
TRBV7-9	NA	TRBD2	TRBJ2-1	16	TGTGCCAGCAGCTACAGACTAGCGGGGTCCCCGGGGGAGCAGTTCTTC	CASSYRLAGSPGEQFF
TRBV6-4	NA	TRBD2	TRBJ2-1	15	TGTGCCAGCAGTGACAGCGGGGGGGCCTACAATGAGCAGTTCTTC	CASSDSGGAYNEQFF
TRBV5-1	NA	NA	TRBJ2-3	16	TGCGCCAGCAGCTTGGGGTCTGCAGGGGGCACAGATACGCAGTATTTT	CASSLGSAGGTDTQYF
TRBV5-1	NA	NA	TRBJ2-2	13	TGCGCCAGCAGCAAGACAGATCCCGGGGAGCTGTTTTTT	CASSKTDPGELFF
TRBV13	NA	NA	TRBJ2-5	15	TGTGCCAGCAGCTTAGAACTAGAACCCCAAGAGACCCAGTACTTC	CASSLELEPQETQYF
TRBV5-4	NA	NA	TRBJ2-5	12	TGTGCCAGCAGCTTGGATGGCGAGACCCAGTACTTC	CASSLDGETQYF
TRBV13	NA	TRBD1	TRBJ2-3	15	TGTGCCAGCAGCTTTACGACAGGGCCCACAGATACGCAGTATTTT	CASSFTTGPTDTQYF
TRBV29-1	NA	NA	TRBJ2-2	14	TGCAGCGTTGAAGCTTTTACGAACACCGGGGAGCTGTTTTTT	CSVEAFTNTGELFF
TRBV7-9	NA	TRBD1	TRBJ2-7	16	TGTGCCAGCAGCATTATCGCACAGGGGCGACTCTACGAGCAGTACTTC	CASSIIAQGRLYEQYF
TRBV25-1	NA	NA	TRBJ1-2	15	TGTGCCAGCAGTCCCTCCCCGTCCCGGGATCGCGGCTACACCTTC	CASSPSPSRDRGYTF
TRBV30	once	NA	TRBJ1-3	13	TGTGCCTGGAGGGCAGGGACTGGAAACACCATATATTTT	CAWRAGTGNTIYF
TRBV5-4	NA	NA	TRBJ1-2	14	TGTGCCAGCAGCTTGTACCAGGGGAACTATGGCTACACCTTC	CASSLYQGNYGYTF
TRBV19	NA	NA	TRBJ1-1	13	TGTGCCAGCACCCGCAGGGCCCGCACTGAAGCTTTCTTT	CASTRRARTEAFF
TRBV5-1	NA	TRBD2	TRBJ2-1	19	TGCGCCAGCAGCTTGTCCGGACTAGCGGGGGGATCCTTCATCAATGAGCAGTTCTTC	CASSLSGLAGGSFINEQFF
TRBV7-9	NA	NA	TRBJ2-2	12	TGTGCCAGCAGCTTATCAGCCGGGGAGCTGTTTTTT	CASSLSAGELFF
TRBV27	NA	TRBD1	TRBJ1-2	14	TGTGCCAGCAGTGGGACAGGCTTCAACTATGGCTACACCTTC	CASSGTGFNYGYTF
TRBV11-1	NA	NA	TRBJ2-7	15	TGTGCCAGCAGCCCCCATGCAGGGGAAAAGGGCGAGCAGTACTTC	CASSPHAGEKGEQYF
TRBV19	NA	TRBD1	TRBJ1-6	13	TGTGCCAGCCTCCGGGGACAGGGATCACCCCTCCACTTT	CASLRGQGSPLHF
TRBV29-1	few	NA	TRBJ1-2	15	TGCAGCGTTGAAGAAGGCCCGGGGAGGAAGAGTGGCTACACCTTC	CSVEEGPGRKSGYTF
TRBV5-5	NA	TRBD1	TRBJ1-1	15	TGTGCCAGCAGCTTGGCGGACAGGGAAGCCACTGAAGCTTTCTTT	CASSLADREATEAFF
TRBV5-6	NA	NA	TRBJ1-1	14	TGTGCCAGCAAACCGACAGACCTATACACTGAAGCTTTCTTT	CASKPTDLYTEAFF
TRBV13	once	NA	TRBJ1-1	14	TGTGCCAGCAGGGGGGGTGGGATGAACACTGAAGCTTTCTTT	CASRGGGMNTEAFF
TRBV25-1	NA	NA	TRBJ1-1	15	TGTACCAGCAGCGAAACTAGAGTAATGAACACTGAAGCTTTCTTT	CTSSETRVMNTEAFF
TRBV25-1	NA	NA	TRBJ2-5	15	TGTGCCAGACATTGGGGGGGGGCGCCTCGGGAGACCCAGTACTTC	CARHWGGAPRETQYF
TRBV7-9	NA	NA	TRBJ2-7	12	TGTGCCAGCAGCTTCGGGTCCTACGAGCAGTACTTC	CASSFGSYEQYF
TRBV2	NA	TRBD2	TRBJ2-2	15	TGTGCCAGCAGGTGGGGACTAGCCAGGACCGGGGAGCTGTTTTTT	CASRWGLARTGELFF